The 24 T cell receptor beta chains reported below all come from one sample, sequenced in a study. Amplification of TRBV12-4/TRBJ1-2 clonotypes used adaptor-ligated barcode primers. TCRdb itself ran the multiplex PCR reads through MiXCR, one entry per CDR3 protein. This sample has around 620 distinct CDR3 sequences; 3.3% occur once, and the top ten carry about a third. Sequencing was done on a sample of naive CD4+ T cells sorted from blood. The subset is: naive CD4+ T cells, CD4+CD45RA+CD25-. The receptors derive from a female donor with breast cancer.

In this sample, this clonotype is medium-sized. CDR3 sequence reads: CASGATDRPLRQGYGYTF. As DNA, the CDR3 is TGTGCCAGCGGAGCCACGGACCGTCCTCTCCGACAGGGCTATGGCTACACCTTC. The gene calls are TRBV12-3 or TRBV12-4 and TRBJ1-2; 7 bases are a match to TRBD1. The V and J ends lost 8 bases and 4 bases, in that order; junction bases with no gene match: 22. The CDR3 has 18 residues.

This clonotype is categorized as medium-sized. The CDR3 reads CASSLGQAFDGYTF. Here the CDR3 DNA reads TGTGCCAGCAGTCTCGGACAGGCCTTTGATGGCTACACCTTC. This sequence joins TRBV12-3 or TRBV12-4 and TRBJ1-2; 7 bases are a match to TRBD1. CDR3 length: 14 amino acids. V lost 5 bases and J lost 6; bases outside the gene matches: 9.

By share, this clonotype counts as medium-sized. V is TRBV12-3 or TRBV12-4 and J is TRBJ1-2; D remains unclear. This CDR3 contains 13 residues. The V gene lost 1 base and the J gene lost 8 bases, with 11 bases spanning the gap. CDR3 loop: CASSLGAGNGYTF. CDR3 in DNA: TGTGCCAGCAGTTTAGGAGCGGGCAACGGCTACACCTTC.

This clonotype is classed as large. The V and J genes are TRBV12-3 or TRBV12-4 and TRBJ1-2; 8 nucleotides align to TRBD1. This CDR3 is built from 16 residues. V lost 4 bases to trimming and J lost 4 bases; unmatched junction nucleotides: 11. The CDR3 spells CASSSLDRGLSYGYTF. In DNA form, the CDR3 reads TGTGCCAGCAGTTCTCTTGACAGGGGATTATCCTATGGCTACACCTTC.

This clonotype is classed as medium-sized. V usage is TRBV12-3 or TRBV12-4 and J usage is TRBJ1-2, with no clear D. V shed 2 bases and J shed 6 bases, with 10 bases lying between them. The CDR3 is 13 residues long. CDR3: CASSLTAGDGYTF. The CDR3 DNA reads as TGTGCCAGCAGTTTAACGGCAGGAGATGGCTACACCTTC.

This clonotype was seen only a few times. The CDR3 DNA follows: TGTGCCAGCAGTTTCAGGGCAACCGTAGGCTACACCTTC. Protein: CASSFRATVGYTF. The chain uses TRBV12-3 or TRBV12-4 and TRBJ1-2; D is possibly TRBD1 (5 bases). V dropped 3 bases and J dropped 8 bases, with 13 bases sitting between them. This CDR3 region has 13 residues.

This clonotype is deemed medium-sized. The rearrangement uses TRBV12-3 or TRBV12-4 and TRBJ1-2; maybe TRBD1 (6 bases). The CDR3 has 15 amino acids. V shed 3 bases and J shed 5 bases, with 16 bases lying between them. The chain's CDR3 is CASSFALTGPYGYTF. CDR3 coding DNA: TGTGCCAGCAGTTTCGCACTTACAGGGCCTTATGGCTACACCTTC.

At least ten counts were recorded for this clonotype. CDR3 nucleotides: TGTGCCAGCAGTTTAAACCCTCCGGGGTATGGCTACACCTTC. Translating it yields CASSLNPPGYGYTF. The chain links TRBV12-3 or TRBV12-4 to TRBJ1-2; the D is unclear. Trimming pared 2 bases from V and 5 bases from J, leaving 12 bases between. The CDR3 spans 14 residues.

In its sample, this clonotype ranks as medium-sized (0.01 to 0.1%). The chain employs TRBV12-3 or TRBV12-4 and TRBJ1-2; a weak D match, TRBD1 (6 bases). The V gene lost 3 bases and the J gene lost 8 bases, with 13 bases spanning the gap. The CDR3 has 13 residues. CDR3 protein: CASSLMQGQGYTF. The CDR3 nucleotides read TGTGCCAGCAGTTTGATGCAGGGGCAGGGCTACACCTTC.

This clonotype is judged medium-sized (0.01 to 0.1%). The chain is built from TRBV12-3 or TRBV12-4 and TRBJ1-2, with TRBD1 as a possible D gene (6 bases). The CDR3 is 14 amino acids. The V gene lost 6 bases and the J gene lost 3 bases, with 14 bases spanning the gap. The chain's CDR3 is CASRTGFGDYGYTF. CDR3 nucleotides: TGTGCCAGCAGAACAGGGTTCGGGGACTATGGCTACACCTTC.

By sample fraction, this clonotype is medium-sized. V usage is TRBV12-3 or TRBV12-4 and J usage is TRBJ1-2; a possible D gene is TRBD1 (6 bases). The CDR3 totals 13 residues. V lost 3 bases and J 4 bases, leaving 9 bases between the germline ends. CDR3: CASSFTGLYGYTF. For the CDR3, the DNA is TGTGCCAGCAGTTTCACAGGGCTCTATGGCTACACCTTC.

Within the sample, this clonotype is large. J is TRBJ1-2 and V is TRBV12-3 or TRBV12-4; D remains unclear. Trimming removed 5 bases at V and 6 bases at J, with 19 bases between. There are 15 residues in the CDR3. The CDR3 region has the DNA TGTGCCAGCAGTCCCACGCGCGGGGTGGGAGATGGCTACACCTTC. Its protein is CASSPTRGVGDGYTF.

CDR3 region: CASRITGYGGYTF. CDR3 in DNA: TGTGCCAGCAGGATCACAGGGTACGGTGGCTACACCTTC. The V call is TRBV12-3 or TRBV12-4, the J call TRBJ1-2; perhaps TRBD1 as D (6 bases). This CDR3 contains 13 residues. Deletions cut 6 bases from V and 7 bases from J, with 15 bases between.

This clonotype rates as medium-sized. The V gene is TRBV12-3 or TRBV12-4, the J gene TRBJ1-2; unclear D gene. The CDR3 length is 11 residues. Trimming removed 3 bases from V and 10 bases from J, with 9 bases in between. For the CDR3, the DNA is TGTGCCAGCAGTTTCGCGGGAACCTACACCTTC. As protein: CASSFAGTYTF.

This clonotype is termed medium-sized. The rearrangement uses TRBV12-3 or TRBV12-4 and TRBJ1-2; D is unclear. Trimming removed 5 bases from V and 3 bases from J, with 7 bases in between. The CDR3 is made up of 12 amino acids. The CDR3 loop reads CASSREYYGYTF. As DNA, the CDR3 is TGTGCCAGCAGTCGGGAATACTATGGCTACACCTTC.

By share, this clonotype ranks as medium-sized. This sequence joins TRBV12-3 or TRBV12-4 and TRBJ1-2, with D perhaps matching TRBD1 (5 bases). Trimming cost V 2 bases and J 7 bases, with 8 bases left between them. The CDR3 is 12 amino acids. DNA of the CDR3: TGTGCCAGCAGTTTACGGGGACCTGGCTACACCTTC. Translated: CASSLRGPGYTF.

By sample share, this clonotype is medium-sized. This chain links TRBV12-3 or TRBV12-4 with TRBJ1-2, with D possibly being TRBD1 (6 bases). The V and J ends lost 2 bases and 3 bases respectively, with 13 bases between them. The CDR3 sequence is 15 residues long. CDR3 residues: CASSLSRGIHYGYTF. Written as DNA, the CDR3 is TGTGCCAGCAGTTTAAGCAGGGGAATTCACTATGGCTACACCTTC.

In its sample, this clonotype ranks as medium-sized. The J gene is TRBJ1-2, the V gene TRBV12-3 or TRBV12-4; D uncertain. The CDR3 extends over 15 amino acids. The V and J ends lost 6 bases and 0 bases respectively, with 14 bases between them. This CDR3 reads CASSFVVPSNYGYTF. The CDR3 nucleotides are TGTGCCAGCAGCTTCGTAGTCCCCTCTAACTATGGCTACACCTTC.

In this sample, this clonotype is medium-sized. The chain has TRBV12-3 or TRBV12-4 and TRBJ1-2; 8 bases map to TRBD1. The CDR3 is made up of 16 amino acids. The ends lost 6 bases at V and 4 bases at J; junction bases unmatched: 13. CDR3 sequence (DNA): TGTGCCAGCAGCCCTACCGGACAGGGTTATGGCTATGGCTACACCTTC. It translates to CASSPTGQGYGYGYTF.

This clonotype counts as medium-sized. The chain carries TRBV12-3 or TRBV12-4 and TRBJ1-2; D is uncertain. This CDR3 region has 14 residues. V shed 4 bases and J shed 6 bases, with 15 bases lying between them. This CDR3 is CASSSLSLVNGYTF. As DNA, the CDR3 is TGTGCCAGCAGTTCCTTGAGTCTCGTTAATGGCTACACCTTC.

This clonotype is labeled large (0.1 to 1%). V usage is TRBV12-3 or TRBV12-4 and J usage is TRBJ1-2; no definite D call. CDR3 length equals 13 residues. The germline V and J ends were trimmed by 7 bases and 1 base, with 10 bases remaining between them. The CDR3 loop is CASTANHNYGYTF. The CDR3 DNA reads TGTGCCAGCACCGCCAATCATAACTATGGCTACACCTTC.

This clonotype is judged medium-sized. The chain uses TRBV12-3 or TRBV12-4 and TRBJ1-2, with 7 bases aligning to TRBD1. The CDR3 is 15 amino acids. V lost 5 bases to trimming and J lost 4 bases; unmatched junction nucleotides: 10. CDR3 in DNA: TGTGCCAGCAGTCCTCGGACAGGTTTAGGCTATGGCTACACCTTC. This codes for CASSPRTGLGYGYTF.

This clonotype is medium-sized by share. The chain carries TRBV12-3 or TRBV12-4 and TRBJ1-2; 7 positions agree with TRBD1. V lost 0 bases, J lost 4 bases, and 8 bases stayed unmatched. The CDR3 is 16 amino acids. CDR3 in amino acids: CASSLALRGTVYGYTF. The CDR3 nucleotides are TGTGCCAGCAGTTTAGCGCTTCGTGGGACAGTCTATGGCTACACCTTC.

By share, this clonotype counts as large. The rearrangement uses TRBV12-3 or TRBV12-4 and TRBJ1-2; weak D call: TRBD1 (5 bases). Trimming removed 3 bases from V and 6 bases from J, with 11 bases in between. The CDR3 extends over 13 amino acids. DNA of the CDR3: TGTGCCAGCAGTTTTCAGGGTCGAAATGGCTACACCTTC. Amino acid sequence: CASSFQGRNGYTF.